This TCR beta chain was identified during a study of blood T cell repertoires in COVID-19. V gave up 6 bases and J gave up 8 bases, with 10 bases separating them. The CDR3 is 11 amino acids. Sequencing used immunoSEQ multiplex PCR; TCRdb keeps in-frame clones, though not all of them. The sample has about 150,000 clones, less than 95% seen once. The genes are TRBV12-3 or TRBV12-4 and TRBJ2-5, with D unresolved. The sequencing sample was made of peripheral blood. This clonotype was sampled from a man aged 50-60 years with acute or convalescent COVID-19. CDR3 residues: CASSHSGTQYF. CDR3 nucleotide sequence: TGTGCCAGCAGCCATTCGGGTACCCAGTACTTC.